These T cell receptor beta chains were read from a single sample in a study of STAT3 mutations in large granular lymphocyte leukemia. Measured with immunoSEQ multiplex PCR; TCRdb has only the in-frame clones, and not every one. This sample carries 5,400 or so clones, 46% of them seen once, and the ten largest clones take approximately 58%. Sequencing was done on a sample of peripheral blood mononuclear cells. Every receptor here comes from a woman aged 65 to 85 with T-cell large granular lymphocyte leukemia. Some clones in this sample may be carry-over from other donors' samples. CDR3s include the opening cysteine and the closing phenylalanine or tryptophan. D genes are given only for firm matches. Only some rows state a clone size, as once, few, many or a class for expanded clones.

V gene	J gene	D gene	clone size	CDR3 protein	CDR3 DNA
TRBV5-6	TRBJ2-7	NA	NA	CASSFGQIAYEQYF	TGTGCCAGCAGCTTCGGCCAGATCGCCTACGAGCAGTACTTC
TRBV5-1	TRBJ2-2	NA	few	CASSLDRAAGELFF	TGCGCCAGCAGCTTGGACAGGGCGGCGGGGGAGCTGTTTTTT
TRBV30	TRBJ2-1	TRBD2	NA	CAWSEGSGRGNEQFF	TGTGCCTGGAGTGAGGGGAGCGGGAGGGGGAATGAGCAGTTCTTC
TRBV7-9	TRBJ1-1	NA	few	CASSTRQINTEAFF	TGTGCCAGCAGCACGCGACAGATTAACACTGAAGCTTTCTTT
TRBV7-9	TRBJ1-1	NA	NA	CASSTRQIEAFF	TGTGCCAGCAGCACTCGACAGATTGAAGCTTTCTTT
TRBV29-1	TRBJ1-1	TRBD1	NA	CSGDRGLNTEAFF	TGCAGCGGTGACAGGGGCCTGAACACTGAAGCTTTCTTT
TRBV30	TRBJ1-1	NA	NA	CAWSPLMNTEAFF	TGTGCCTGGAGTCCGTTGATGAACACTGAAGCTTTCTTT
TRBV4-3	TRBJ2-7	NA	NA	CASSQDAGRGLYEQYF	TGCGCCAGCAGCCAAGATGCGGGCAGGGGACTCTACGAGCAGTACTTC
TRBV11-2	TRBJ1-1	NA	NA	CASSLDLGPVTEAFF	TGTGCCAGCAGCTTAGATCTCGGGCCGGTTACTGAAGCTTTCTTT
TRBV5-1	TRBJ2-7	TRBD2	NA	CASSFRLAGGGEQYF	TGCGCCAGCAGCTTCCGACTAGCGGGAGGAGGTGAGCAGTACTTC
TRBV29-1	TRBJ1-2	NA	few	CSVDHPQTDGYTF	TGCAGCGTTGATCACCCTCAGACAGATGGCTACACCTTC
TRBV5-6	TRBJ2-1	TRBD2	NA	CASSLVVSGRLSYNEQFF	TGTGCCAGCAGCTTGGTAGTTAGCGGGAGACTCTCCTACAATGAGCAGTTCTTC